This T cell receptor (beta chain) originates from a study of blood T cell repertoires in COVID-19. Data came from immunoSEQ multiplex PCR; TCRdb stores just in-frame clones and leaves some out. Here the sample spans a few hundred thousand clones, 90% being singletons. This TCR derives from a woman under 30 with acute COVID-19. The sample consisted of PBMCs or T cells enriched from blood (not recorded which).

The CDR3 sequence: CASNHGSDEQFF. CDR3 sequence (DNA): TGTGCCAGTAATCATGGGAGCGATGAGCAGTTCTTC. The chain is built from TRBV19 and TRBJ2-1, with a possible D match to TRBD2 (5 bases). Trimming took off 7 bases at V and 8 bases at J, with 12 bases between the two ends. The CDR3 is made up of 12 amino acids. Germline assignment: CDR1 LNHDA and CDR2 SQIVND (reference sequence).